The 3 T cell receptor beta chains listed next were all sequenced from one sample in a study of blood T cell repertoires in COVID-19. Generated by immunoSEQ multiplex PCR, the TCRdb table keeps only in-frame clones and is missing some. The repertoire includes about 54,000 clones, roughly 91% of them detected once, and 7% to 9.5% sits in the top ten. Source material: peripheral blood. These receptors all stem from a man between 50 and 59 years old with active COVID-19.

The chain recombines TRBV7-3 with TRBJ2-1; 9 bases map to TRBD2. With 2 bases clipped from V and 7 bases from J, the junction kept 3 bases outside the gene matches. From germline, CDR1 is SGHTA and CDR2 FQGTGA. This CDR3 has 14 residues. In DNA form, the CDR3 reads TGTGCCAGCAGCTTAGCGGGAGGGCCAAATGAGCAGTTCTTC. It yields the protein CASSLAGGPNEQFF.

The chain joins TRBV28 to TRBJ2-2; 9 bases line up with TRBD1. This CDR3 region has 15 residues. Per the germline V gene, CDR1 is MDHEN and CDR2 is SYDVKM. With V trimmed by 7 bases and J by 5 bases, 8 bases remained unmatched. The CDR3: CASTRDRVGTGELFF. Written as DNA, the CDR3 is TGTGCCAGCACCCGGGACAGGGTAGGGACCGGGGAGCTGTTTTTT.

The V and J genes are TRBV7-3 and TRBJ2-7; a weak D match, TRBD2 (6 bases). CDR1 is SGHTA and CDR2 is FQGTGA in the germline V gene. V was cut by 5 bases and J by 2 bases, with 16 bases left in between. The CDR3 covers 15 residues. CDR3 amino acids: CASSPEVGRPYEQYF. The CDR3 DNA is TGTGCCAGCAGCCCAGAGGTGGGGAGGCCCTACGAGCAGTACTTC.